Following are 29 T cell receptor beta chains from one sample sequenced in a study of blood T cell repertoires in COVID-19. This table comes from immunoSEQ multiplex PCR, and its TCRdb copy is limited to in-frame clones, with some not included. The sample holds about 77,000 clones; 75% to 85% are singletons and the top ten take around 4.8%. The sample was peripheral blood. The source is a woman between 65 and 79 years old with acute or convalescent COVID-19.

This clone was seen a few times. This chain uses TRBV11-2 with TRBJ1-2; no firm D call. The germline V gene has CDR1 SGHAT and CDR2 FQNNGV. V gave up 1 base and J gave up 4 bases, with 10 bases separating them. This CDR3 has 14 amino acids. The CDR3 nucleotides are TGTGCCAGCAGCTTAGCCGGGTCTCTCTATGGCTACACCTTC. This codes for CASSLAGSLYGYTF.

V usage is TRBV5-6 and J usage is TRBJ1-1; D is possibly TRBD1 (6 bases). CDR1 and CDR2 (germline): SGHDT, YYEEEE. Trimming took off 4 bases at V and 1 base at J, with 20 bases between the two ends. The CDR3 runs to 17 residues. CDR3 sequence reads: CASSHPPGGPGNTEAFF. The CDR3 DNA sequence: TGTGCCAGCAGCCATCCACCCGGGGGGCCAGGGAACACTGAAGCTTTCTTT. The entire variable domain, with the rest obtained from reference TRBV5-6 and TRBJ1-1, is as follows: DAGVTQSPTHLIKTRGQQVTLRCSPKSGHDTVSWYQQALGQGPQFIFQYYEEEERQRGNFPDRFSGHQFPNYSSELNVNALLLGDSALYLCASSHPPGGPGNTEAFFGQGTRLTVV.

The chain employs TRBV4-3 and TRBJ1-1, with 7 bases fitting TRBD1. J lost 3 bases, V lost 4 bases, and 2 bases had no gene match. The CDR3 length is 13 residues. From germline, CDR1 is LGHNA and CDR2 YSLEER. The CDR3 reads CASSRTGDTEAFF. The CDR3 DNA sequence: TGCGCCAGCAGCCGAACAGGGGACACTGAAGCTTTCTTT.

The rearrangement uses TRBV4-2 and TRBJ1-3; 9 bases map to TRBD1. From germline, CDR1 is LGHNA and CDR2 YNFKEQ. This CDR3 region has 16 residues. V was clipped by 3 bases and J by 2 bases; unmatched bases: 5. DNA for the CDR3: TGTGCCAGCAGCCAGGTGGGGGACAGGGCTGGAAACACCATATATTTT. Its protein is CASSQVGDRAGNTIYF.

This clone was counted only a few times. J is TRBJ2-6 and V is TRBV19; 9 bases line up with TRBD1. CDR1 and CDR2 (germline): LNHDA, SQIVND (reference sequence). CDR3 length: 19 residues. V was pared by 8 bases and J by 3 bases, with 17 bases of the junction left unmatched. The CDR3 DNA is TGTGCCAGTCGCGAGAGACCGGGACAGGGCGCTATTGGGGCCAACGTCCTGACTTTC. Translation: CASRERPGQGAIGANVLTF. The full variable domain, completed using reference TRBV19 and TRBJ2-6, is DGGITQSPKYLFRKEGQNVTLSCEQNLNHDAMYWYRQDPGQGLRLIYYSQIVNDFQKGDIAEGYSVSREKKESFPLTVTSAQKNPTAFYLCASRERPGQGAIGANVLTFGAGSRLTVL.

The DNA for the CDR3 is TGCGCCAGCAGCCTTACTACAGGGGGCGACGTCACTGAAGCTTTCTTT. As protein: CASSLTTGGDVTEAFF. The rearrangement uses TRBV5-1 and TRBJ1-1, with 9 nucleotides matching TRBD1. Germline V gene lookup returns CDR1 SGHRS and CDR2 YFSETQ. The CDR3 sequence is 16 residues long. The V segment lost 4 bases and the J segment 4 bases; nucleotides outside the gene matches: 11.

The rearrangement joins TRBV24-1 to TRBJ2-1; 7 bases are a match to TRBD2. Germline V gene data show CDR1 as KGHDR and CDR2 as SFDVKD. With 0 bases clipped from V and 7 bases from J, the junction kept 5 bases outside the gene matches. The CDR3 spans 15 residues. The CDR3 DNA reads as TGTGCCACCAGTGATTTGGGATTGGGGGGGAATGAGCAGTTCTTC. Amino acid sequence: CATSDLGLGGNEQFF.

The count of this clone is one. The chain links TRBV3-1 (or the pseudogene TRBV3-2) to TRBJ1-1, with 7 nucleotides matching TRBD1. J was trimmed by 4 bases and V by 4 bases; bases with no gene match: 9. CDR3 length: 15 residues. Germline loops: CDR1 LGHDT, CDR2 YNNKEL (reference sequence). The CDR3 spells CASSLTPTGRTEAFF. CDR3 nucleotides: TGTGCCAGCAGCCTCACCCCGACAGGGCGCACTGAAGCTTTCTTT.

V usage is TRBV5-1 and J usage is TRBJ1-1; possible D gene TRBD1, 6 bases. The CDR3 consists of 12 residues. The V end lost 5 bases, the J end lost 5 bases, and 10 bases lay between the germline ends. Germline lookup yields CDR1 SGHRS and CDR2 YFSETQ. CDR3 sequence reads: CASRKGGTEAFF. In nucleotides, the CDR3 is TGCGCCAGCAGAAAAGGGGGAACTGAAGCTTTCTTT.

For the CDR3, the DNA is TGTGCCAGCAGCTACGCGGGGGGCACCACCGGGGAGCTGTTTTTT. It codes for CASSYAGGTTGELFF. The rearrangement joins TRBV7-9 to TRBJ2-2; 8 bases line up with TRBD2. The CDR3 is 15 residues long. CDR1 SEHNR and CDR2 FQNEAQ come from the germline V gene (reference sequence). After removal of 4 bases from V and 4 bases from J, the junction contained 5 bases not matched to a gene.

A single count supports this clone. The rearrangement links TRBV27 to TRBJ1-1; D is perhaps TRBD1 (5 bases). The CDR3 extends over 13 amino acids. Trimming stripped 6 bases from V and 3 bases from J, with 11 bases between. The germline V gene has CDR1 MNHEY and CDR2 SMNVEV (reference sequence). CDR3: CASSSQGYTEAFF. CDR3 sequence (DNA): TGTGCCAGCAGCAGTCAGGGTTACACTGAAGCTTTCTTT.

The chain combines TRBV6-2 or TRBV6-3 with TRBJ1-2; 8 positions agree with TRBD1. Losses at the gene ends were 5 bases for V and 2 bases for J; bases not matched to a gene: 4. The CDR3 length is 14 residues. Germline V gene sequence: CDR1 MNHEY, CDR2 SVGEGT. The CDR3 DNA follows: TGTGCCAGCAGTCTGACAGGGGAGAACTATGGCTACACCTTC. Residues: CASSLTGENYGYTF.

The genes are TRBV6-2 or TRBV6-3 and TRBJ1-1; TRBD1 is a possible D gene (6 bases). With 5 bases removed from V and 0 bases from J, the gap between germline ends came to 13 bases. This CDR3 contains 15 residues. Looked up from germline, CDR1 is MNHEY and CDR2 is SVGEGT. The CDR3 DNA sequence: TGTGCCAGCAGTCCCGACAGGAGGCTGAACACTGAAGCTTTCTTT. This gives the protein CASSPDRRLNTEAFF.

This chain uses TRBV6-6 with TRBJ1-2; 8 bases fit TRBD1. The V and J ends lost 6 bases and 4 bases, in that order; junction bases with no gene match: 10. The CDR3 is 15 amino acids. Germline V gives CDR1 MNHNY, CDR2 SVGAGI (reference sequence). The CDR3 spells CASSPDRARGYGYTF. The CDR3 DNA reads as TGTGCCAGCAGCCCGGACAGGGCCCGCGGCTATGGCTACACCTTC.

The chain links TRBV7-2 to TRBJ1-6; D possibly corresponds to TRBD1 (6 bases). The CDR3 totals 15 residues. V lost 1 base and J 6 bases, leaving 10 bases between the germline ends. Germline CDR1 reads SGHTA; CDR2 reads FQGNSA. In DNA form, the CDR3 reads TGTGCCAGCAGCTTAGTGCAGGGGAGTAATTCACCCCTCCACTTT. It codes for CASSLVQGSNSPLHF.

The chain is built from TRBV4-2 and TRBJ2-5, with 9 bases fitting TRBD1. Trimming took 1 base from V and 5 from J; bases not matched to a gene: 8. The germline V gene has CDR1 LGHNA and CDR2 YNFKEQ. CDR3 size: 16 residues. The CDR3 coding sequence is TGTGCCAGCAGCCAAGGGGCCGGACAGGGGTACGAGACCCAGTACTTC. Its protein is CASSQGAGQGYETQYF.

The rearrangement joins TRBV5-6 to TRBJ2-7; maybe TRBD1 (5 bases). Germline lookup yields CDR1 SGHDT and CDR2 YYEEEE. V lost 0 bases and J 6 bases, leaving 7 bases between the germline ends. The CDR3 runs 12 residues. As DNA, the CDR3 is TGTGCCAGCAGCTTGGAGGGGTCCGAGCAGTACTTC. Translating gives CASSLEGSEQYF.

This clone appeared a few times. J is TRBJ2-7 and V is TRBV7-2, with D possibly TRBD2 on 6 matching bases. Between the trimmed V and J ends, which lost 4 bases and 3 bases, there was a span of 13 bases. Germline V gene lookup returns CDR1 SGHTA and CDR2 FQGNSA. CDR3 size: 14 residues. The chain's CDR3 is CASSSGAVLYEQYF. For the CDR3, the DNA is TGTGCCAGCAGCTCGGGAGCCGTACTCTACGAGCAGTACTTC.

This clone showed up just once. The V call is TRBV7-2, the J call TRBJ1-1, with 9 bases aligning to TRBD1. Germline V gene lookup returns CDR1 SGHTA and CDR2 FQGNSA. This CDR3 is 16 amino acids long. Trimming took 6 bases from V and 4 from J; bases not matched to a gene: 12. CDR3 bases: TGTGCCAGCAGACCCAGGACAGGGGCCGCCGGCACTGAAGCTTTCTTT. Translation: CASRPRTGAAGTEAFF.

The sample holds a few counts of this clone. The chain uses TRBV6-5 and TRBJ2-7; 10 bases map to TRBD1. Germline V gene sequence: CDR1 MNHEY, CDR2 SVGAGI. This CDR3 is 15 amino acids long. The trim removed 6 bases at V and 4 bases at J, leaving 9 bases unmatched. CDR3 residues: CASSPGQGTSYEQYF. CDR3 DNA sequence: TGTGCCAGCAGCCCGGGACAGGGGACATCTTACGAGCAGTACTTC.

The CDR3 sequence: CASSDAGGSNEQFF. In DNA form, the CDR3 reads TGTGCCAGCAGTGATGCGGGGGGGAGTAATGAGCAGTTCTTC. This chain joins TRBV2 and TRBJ2-1; TRBD2 matches at 9 bases. The length of the CDR3 is 14 residues. V shed 3 bases, J shed 7 bases, and the junction held 4 bases outside the gene matches. Germline CDR1 and CDR2: SNHLY and FYNNEI.

The chain employs TRBV5-4 and TRBJ2-1, with TRBD2 matching 9 bases. The CDR3 consists of 16 residues. J was trimmed by 2 bases and V by 2 bases; bases with no gene match: 5. Per germline, CDR1 SGHNT and CDR2 YYREEE (reference sequence). The CDR3 nucleotides are TGTGCCAGCAGCTTAAGCGGGGGGTCGGCCTACAATGAGCAGTTCTTC. It specifies CASSLSGGSAYNEQFF.

V is TRBV11-2 and J is TRBJ2-3; 10 bases match TRBD1. The CDR3 contains 19 residues. Trimming took 3 bases from V and 7 from J; bases not matched to a gene: 19. Per the germline V gene, CDR1 is SGHAT and CDR2 is FQNNGV. CDR3 residues: CASSFPGTGARFKENTQYF. The CDR3 bases are TGTGCCAGCAGCTTCCCCGGGACAGGGGCACGCTTTAAAGAAAATACGCAGTATTTT.

This clone was seen a few times. The chain employs TRBV4-2 and TRBJ2-3, with D unclear. Trimming stripped 0 bases from V and 3 bases from J, with 10 bases between. The CDR3 extends over 15 amino acids. The germline CDR1 and CDR2 sequences are LGHNA and YNFKEQ. CDR3 nucleotides: TGTGCCAGCAGCCAAGATCGTGAGATGACAGATACGCAGTATTTT. Translation gives CASSQDREMTDTQYF.

This rearrangement joins TRBV6-4 to TRBJ2-3; TRBD2 matches at 12 bases. CDR1 and CDR2 (germline): MRHNA, SNTAGT. After removal of 0 bases from V and 5 bases from J, the junction contained 12 bases not matched to a gene. The CDR3 runs to 19 residues. The CDR3 loop reads CASSDSKSLAGGYIDTQYF. Written as DNA, the CDR3 is TGTGCCAGCAGTGACTCGAAGTCACTAGCGGGGGGTTATATAGATACGCAGTATTTT.

The V and J genes are TRBV6-1 and TRBJ2-3; 12 bases map to TRBD1. V lost 4 bases to trimming and J lost 4 bases; unmatched junction nucleotides: 6. This CDR3 is built from 16 residues. Germline loops: CDR1 MNHNS, CDR2 SASEGT. The CDR3 nucleotides read TGTGCCAGCAGTGCAACCGGGACAGGGGGCGCAGATACGCAGTATTTT. It yields the protein CASSATGTGGADTQYF.

The J gene is TRBJ2-1, the V gene TRBV7-9; 10 bases align to TRBD2. CDR1 and CDR2 (germline): SEHNR, FQNEAQ (reference sequence). The junction had 6 bases not matched to a gene; V was cut back by 1 base and J by 0 bases. The CDR3 runs 18 residues. CDR3 in amino acids: CASSLERGGLFSYNEQFF. Written as DNA, the CDR3 is TGTGCCAGCAGCTTAGAGCGGGGGGGCCTTTTCTCCTACAATGAGCAGTTCTTC.

V gene TRBV7-2 combines with J gene TRBJ2-7; 7 bases are shared with TRBD2. Germline CDR1 reads SGHTA; CDR2 reads FQGNSA. The CDR3 has 14 amino acids. The V and J ends lost 4 bases and 1 base, in that order; junction bases with no gene match: 4. Here the CDR3 reads CASSSQGLSYEQYF. As DNA, the CDR3 is TGTGCCAGCAGCTCCCAGGGACTATCCTACGAGCAGTACTTC.

The chain joins TRBV5-4 to TRBJ1-5; 7 bases map to TRBD1. CDR1 and CDR2 (germline): SGHNT, YYREEE (reference sequence). V dropped 7 bases and J dropped 8; count of bases not matched to a gene: 9. The length of the CDR3 is 13 residues. CDR3 nucleotides: TGTGCCAGCTCGGGACAGCCGGCGGAGCCCCAGCATTTT. Amino acid sequence: CASSGQPAEPQHF.